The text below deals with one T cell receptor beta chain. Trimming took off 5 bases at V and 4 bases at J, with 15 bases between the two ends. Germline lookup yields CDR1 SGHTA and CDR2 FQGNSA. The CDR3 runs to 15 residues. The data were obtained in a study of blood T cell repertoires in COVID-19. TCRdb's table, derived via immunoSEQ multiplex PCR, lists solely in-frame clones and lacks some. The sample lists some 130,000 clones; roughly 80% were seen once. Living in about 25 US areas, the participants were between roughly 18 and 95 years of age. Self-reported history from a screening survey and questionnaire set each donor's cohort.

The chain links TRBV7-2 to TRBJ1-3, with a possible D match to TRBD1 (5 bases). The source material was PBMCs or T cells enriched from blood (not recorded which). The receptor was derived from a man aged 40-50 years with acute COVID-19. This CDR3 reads CASSQWAGVGNTIYF. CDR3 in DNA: TGTGCCAGCAGCCAGTGGGCGGGGGTCGGAAACACCATATATTTT.